This TCR beta chain was retrieved from a study of siplizumab effects on memory and regulatory T cells. Study results and caveats: Contribution to the alloresponse seemed major for naive T cells, which also seemed more diverse than memory cells.

Researchers maintained the mixed lymphocyte reaction cells in coculture at 37°C for five to six days. This clone is medium-sized by share. The antigen remains unidentified. The assay looked at about 10^5 TCR templates in each sample. Generated by immunoSEQ multiplex PCR, the TCRdb table keeps only in-frame clones and is missing some. The repertoire holds 9,500 to 11,000 clones, around 45% seen once, with 9.5% to 12% in the top ten. V was pared by 6 bases and J by 0 bases, with 5 bases of the junction left unmatched. The length of the CDR3 is 15 residues. Germline CDR1 is MDHEN and CDR2 is SYDVKM. The gene calls are TRBV28 and TRBJ1-5; 7 positions match TRBD1. Source material: CFSE-low (dividing) CD8+ T cells sorted from an allogeneic mixed lymphocyte reaction. The receptor's source is a human donor in good health; the cells came from an allogeneic mixed lymphocyte reaction. DNA for the CDR3: TGTGCCAGCAGAAAACAGGGGTATAGCAATCAGCCCCAGCATTTT. Its translation is CASRKQGYSNQPQHF.